The entry below describes one T cell receptor beta chain. The sample is drawn from a study of blood T cell repertoires in COVID-19. On the study more broadly: There were acute and convalescent COVID-19 samples, and they came from the United States, Italy and Spain. PBMCs, B-cell-depleted T cells, or T cells provided the cDNA or gDNA that made up the material.

In the original processing: Reference gene primer amplification gave nucleated cell count estimates. Sequenced by immunoSEQ multiplex PCR; TCRdb stores in-frame clones only, minus some. V, J and clone size were drawn from that table, and D and trimming were deduced from the DNA. The sample carries roughly 220,000 clones, 81% recorded once. Enrollment of patients from Seattle took place during active infection, with longitudinal follow-up. Germline V gene data show CDR1 as SGHTA and CDR2 as FQGNSA. Trimming shortened V by 5 bases and J by 5 bases, and 12 bases separated the two germline ends. The CDR3 covers 13 residues.

This rearrangement joins TRBV7-2 to TRBJ2-5, with D perhaps TRBD2 (6 bases). Sequencing used peripheral blood. The sequence derives from a woman over 75 with COVID-19, enrolled during active disease. CDR3 loop: CASSAGNGETQYF. CDR3 DNA: TGTGCCAGCAGCGCGGGAAACGGGGAGACCCAGTACTTC. Using reference TRBV7-2 and TRBJ2-5 for the parts outside the CDR3, the full variable domain is GAGVSQSPSNKVTEKGKDVELRCDPISGHTALYWYRQSLGQGLEFLIYFQGNSAPDKSGLPSDRFSAERTGGSVSTLTIQRTQQEDSAVYLCASSAGNGETQYFGPGTRLLVL.